The 15 T cell receptor beta chains below come from one sample, sequenced in a study of glioma-infiltrating T cells after dendritic cell vaccination. Produced via immunoSEQ multiplex PCR; TCRdb's table is partial and in-frame only. The table includes about 73,000 clones, around 80% detected once. The material was blood, obtained before dendritic cell vaccination. The receptors were gathered from a human donor with glioblastoma.

V and J are TRBV11-3 and TRBJ2-1; 9 nucleotides agree with TRBD1. Germline V gene data show CDR1 as SGHNT and CDR2 as YENEEA. This CDR3 comprises 15 residues. Trimming cost V 2 bases and J 8 bases; bases outside gene matches: 7. CDR3 coding DNA: TGTGCCAGCAGCTTACGCCCCGGGACAGGGTATGAGCAGTTCTTC. Encoded protein: CASSLRPGTGYEQFF.

The V call is TRBV7-9, the J call TRBJ2-3, with TRBD2 matching 7 bases. The CDR3 loop spans 15 amino acids. Germline trimming cut 2 bases from V and 0 bases from J; bases unmatched to any gene: 2. CDR1 is SEHNR, CDR2 FQNEAQ, per germline (reference sequence). The CDR3 DNA is TGTGCCAGCAGCTTACCTAGCGGTAGCACAGATACGCAGTATTTT. Translated: CASSLPSGSTDTQYF.

This clone has just a few counts. The J gene is TRBJ1-3, the V gene TRBV18; no reliable D call. Germline V CDR1 and CDR2: KGHSH, LQKENI. The CDR3 loop spans 13 amino acids. Trimming removed 3 bases from V and 4 bases from J, with 7 bases in between. CDR3 in DNA: TGTGCCAGCTCACCCCAACAGGGAAACACCATATATTTT. It codes for CASSPQQGNTIYF.

CDR3 loop: CASSYSAVSYEQYF. The CDR3 bases are TGTGCCAGCAGTTACTCGGCAGTCTCCTACGAGCAGTACTTC. The rearrangement links TRBV6-5 to TRBJ2-7; D is unresolved. The CDR3 sequence is 14 residues long. The germline gives CDR1 MNHEY, CDR2 SVGAGI. The V end lost 0 bases, the J end lost 0 bases, and 6 bases lay between the germline ends.

The chain links TRBV5-1 to TRBJ2-1, with D uncertain. The CDR3 loop spans 14 amino acids. Trimming cost V 1 base and J 5 bases, with 10 bases left between them. Germline V CDR1 and CDR2: SGHRS, YFSETQ. CDR3 residues: CASSLRRGNNEQFF. CDR3 nucleotide sequence: TGCGCCAGCAGCTTGAGGAGAGGTAACAATGAGCAGTTCTTC.

The CDR3 reads CASSLDGVGQPQHF. Written as DNA, the CDR3 is TGTGCCAGCAGCTTAGACGGGGTAGGACAGCCCCAGCATTTT. This chain links TRBV7-6 with TRBJ1-5, with D unresolved. The CDR3 totals 14 residues. The germline V gene has CDR1 SGHVS and CDR2 FNYEAQ. Trimming removed 1 base at V and 7 bases at J, with 11 bases between.

The chain combines TRBV11-2 with TRBJ2-5; 7 bases align to TRBD2. Germline V CDR1 and CDR2: SGHAT, FQNNGV. The CDR3 extends over 15 amino acids. With V trimmed by 5 bases and J by 4 bases, 10 bases remained unmatched. The CDR3 coding sequence is TGTGCCAGCAGCCGCGGGACTACTACCCTAGAGACCCAGTACTTC. Translating gives CASSRGTTTLETQYF. The complete variable domain, with remaining parts taken from reference TRBV11-2 and TRBJ2-5, reads EAGVAQSPRYKIIEKRQSVAFWCNPISGHATLYWYQQILGQGPKLLIQFQNNGVVDDSQLPKDRFSAERLKGVDSTLKIQPAKLEDSAVYLCASSRGTTTLETQYFGPGTRLLVL.

This sequence joins TRBV5-1 and TRBJ1-1; 7 bases are shared with TRBD1. CDR3 length: 16 amino acids. V shed 4 bases and J 4 bases; nucleotides not matched to a gene: 13. CDR1 and CDR2 (germline): SGHRS, YFSETQ. In DNA form, the CDR3 reads TGCGCCAGCAGCGGGGATTTGACAGGGCGACGCACTGAAGCTTTCTTT. It codes for CASSGDLTGRRTEAFF.

The CDR3 DNA is TGTGCCAGCAAGGGGGACCTAATCACTGAAGCTTTCTTT. Protein: CASKGDLITEAFF. This chain connects TRBV2 to TRBJ1-1, with TRBD1 as a possible D gene (6 bases). The CDR3 extends over 13 amino acids. V lost 7 bases and J 4 bases, leaving 13 bases between the germline ends. The V gene's germline CDR1 is SNHLY and CDR2 FYNNEI.

The chain carries TRBV19 and TRBJ2-7; 10 nucleotides line up with TRBD2. This CDR3 spans 17 amino acids. The germline V gene encodes CDR1 LNHDA and CDR2 SQIVND (reference sequence). V lost 4 bases, J lost 3 bases, and 12 bases stayed unmatched. The CDR3 DNA reads TGTGCCAGTAGTACCGGGTTTAGCGGGGGGACCAACTACGAGCAGTACTTC. This sequence encodes CASSTGFSGGTNYEQYF.

In this sample, this clone turned up a few times. This chain links TRBV6-1 with TRBJ1-4; 10 bases agree with TRBD1. J lost 8 bases, V lost 3 bases, and 0 bases had no gene match. The CDR3 loop spans 13 amino acids. Germline CDR1 reads MNHNS; CDR2 reads SASEGT. The CDR3 DNA is TGTGCCAGCAGTGAGGGACAGGGGGAAAAACTGTTTTTT. Translated, it gives CASSEGQGEKLFF.

There are a few counts of this clone. The chain links TRBV6-5 to TRBJ1-2, with D possibly TRBD1 on 6 matching bases. Per the germline V gene, CDR1 is MNHEY and CDR2 is SVGAGI. The CDR3 covers 14 residues. Trimming stripped 8 bases from V and 3 bases from J, with 16 bases between. Here the CDR3 reads CASGQPNVDYGYTF. The CDR3, as DNA: TGTGCCAGCGGACAGCCTAACGTAGACTATGGCTACACCTTC.

J is TRBJ1-2 and V is TRBV18; maybe TRBD1 (6 bases). Germline values: CDR1 KGHSH, CDR2 LQKENI. The CDR3 totals 14 residues. Between the trimmed V and J ends, which lost 7 bases and 1 base, there was a span of 13 bases. The CDR3 here is CASLRAGVNYGYTF. In DNA, the CDR3 is TGTGCCAGCTTACGGGCAGGGGTTAACTATGGCTACACCTTC.

The J gene is TRBJ1-2, the V gene TRBV19; 7 bases are shared with TRBD1. V was clipped by 0 bases and J by 6 bases; unmatched bases: 19. The CDR3 runs 19 residues. Germline lookup yields CDR1 LNHDA and CDR2 SQIVND (reference sequence). The CDR3 loop is CASSIDTLVRTGVVDGYTF. The CDR3 DNA follows: TGTGCCAGTAGTATAGATACGCTGGTCCGAACAGGGGTAGTAGATGGCTACACCTTC.

V usage is TRBV7-2 and J usage is TRBJ2-3; D is uncertain. V gave up 5 bases and J gave up 2 bases, with 8 bases separating them. The CDR3 sequence is 13 residues long. Germline lookup yields CDR1 SGHTA and CDR2 FQGNSA. The CDR3 protein is CASSPPPTDTQYF. DNA for the CDR3: TGTGCCAGCAGCCCCCCTCCCACAGATACGCAGTATTTT. Combining the CDR3 with reference TRBV7-2 and TRBJ2-3 gives the whole variable domain GAGVSQSPSNKVTEKGKDVELRCDPISGHTALYWYRQSLGQGLEFLIYFQGNSAPDKSGLPSDRFSAERTGGSVSTLTIQRTQQEDSAVYLCASSPPPTDTQYFGPGTRLTVL.